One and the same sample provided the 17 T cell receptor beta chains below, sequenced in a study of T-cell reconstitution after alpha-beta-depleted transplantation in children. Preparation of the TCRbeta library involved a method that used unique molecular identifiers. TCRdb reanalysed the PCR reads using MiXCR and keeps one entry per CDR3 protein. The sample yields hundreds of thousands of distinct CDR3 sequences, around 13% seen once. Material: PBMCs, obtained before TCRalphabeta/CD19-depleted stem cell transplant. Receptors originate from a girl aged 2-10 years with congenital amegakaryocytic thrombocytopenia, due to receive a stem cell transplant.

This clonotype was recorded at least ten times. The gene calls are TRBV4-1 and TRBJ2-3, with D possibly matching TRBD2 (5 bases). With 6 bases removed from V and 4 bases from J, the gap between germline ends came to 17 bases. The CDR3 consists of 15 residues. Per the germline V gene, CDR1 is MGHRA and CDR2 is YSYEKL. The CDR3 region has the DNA TGCGCCAGCAGTTCCTCAGTGGGAGCGGCAGATACGCAGTATTTT. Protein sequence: CASSSSVGAADTQYF.

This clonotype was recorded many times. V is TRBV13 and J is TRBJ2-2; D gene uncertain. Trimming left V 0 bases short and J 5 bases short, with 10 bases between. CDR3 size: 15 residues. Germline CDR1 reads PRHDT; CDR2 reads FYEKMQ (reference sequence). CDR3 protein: CASSLGDRGTGELFF. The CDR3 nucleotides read TGTGCCAGCAGCTTAGGGGACCGAGGTACCGGGGAGCTGTTTTTT. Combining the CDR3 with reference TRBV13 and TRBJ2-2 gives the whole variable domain AAGVIQSPRHLIKEKRETATLKCYPIPRHDTVYWYQQGPGQDPQFLISFYEKMQSDKGSIPDRFSAQQFSDYHSELNMSSLELGDSALYFCASSLGDRGTGELFFGEGSRLTVL.

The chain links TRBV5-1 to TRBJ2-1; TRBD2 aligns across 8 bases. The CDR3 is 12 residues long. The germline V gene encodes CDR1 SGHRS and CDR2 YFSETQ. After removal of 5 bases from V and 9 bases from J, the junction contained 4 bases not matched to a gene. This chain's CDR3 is CASSRAGAEQFF. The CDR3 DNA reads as TGCGCCAGCAGTAGAGCGGGAGCTGAGCAGTTCTTC.

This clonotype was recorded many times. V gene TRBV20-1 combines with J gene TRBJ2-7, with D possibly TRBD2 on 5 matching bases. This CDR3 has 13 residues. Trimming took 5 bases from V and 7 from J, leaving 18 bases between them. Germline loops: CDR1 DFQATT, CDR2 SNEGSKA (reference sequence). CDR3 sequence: CSASDSSFGEQYF. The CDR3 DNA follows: TGCAGTGCTTCAGATTCTAGCTTCGGGGAGCAGTACTTC.

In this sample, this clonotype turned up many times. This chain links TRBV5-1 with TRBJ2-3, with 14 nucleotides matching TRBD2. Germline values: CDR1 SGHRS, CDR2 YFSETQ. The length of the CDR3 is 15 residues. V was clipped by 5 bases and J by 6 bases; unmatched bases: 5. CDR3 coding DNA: TGCGCCAGCAGGGAGGGACTAGCGGGAGCCGATACGCAGTATTTT. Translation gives CASREGLAGADTQYF.

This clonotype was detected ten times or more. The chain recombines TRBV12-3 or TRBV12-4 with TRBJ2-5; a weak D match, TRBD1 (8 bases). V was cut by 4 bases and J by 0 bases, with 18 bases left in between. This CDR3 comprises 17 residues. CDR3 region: CASSSLGQGLYQETQYF. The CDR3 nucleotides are TGTGCCAGCAGTTCTCTAGGACAGGGACTATACCAAGAGACCCAGTACTTC.

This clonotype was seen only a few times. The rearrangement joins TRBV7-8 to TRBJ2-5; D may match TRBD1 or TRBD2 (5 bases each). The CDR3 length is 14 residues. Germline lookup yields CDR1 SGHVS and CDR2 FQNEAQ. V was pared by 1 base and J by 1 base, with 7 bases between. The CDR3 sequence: CASSLVGTQETQYF. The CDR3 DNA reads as TGTGCCAGCAGCTTAGTGGGGACCCAAGAGACCCAGTACTTC.

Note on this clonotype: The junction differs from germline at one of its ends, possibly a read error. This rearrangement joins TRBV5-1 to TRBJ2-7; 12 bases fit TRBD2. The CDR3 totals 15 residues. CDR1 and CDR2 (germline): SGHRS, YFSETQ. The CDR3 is CANSLGLAGSYEQYF. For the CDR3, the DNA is TGCGCCAACAGCTTGGGACTAGCGGGCTCCTACGAGCAGTACTTC.

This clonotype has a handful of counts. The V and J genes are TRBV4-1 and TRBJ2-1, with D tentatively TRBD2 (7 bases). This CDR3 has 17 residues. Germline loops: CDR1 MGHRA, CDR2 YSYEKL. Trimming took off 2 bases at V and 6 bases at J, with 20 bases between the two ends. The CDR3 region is CASSQFWPGGRRNEQFF. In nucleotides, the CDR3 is TGCGCCAGCAGCCAATTCTGGCCGGGGGGCCGGCGCAATGAGCAGTTCTTC.

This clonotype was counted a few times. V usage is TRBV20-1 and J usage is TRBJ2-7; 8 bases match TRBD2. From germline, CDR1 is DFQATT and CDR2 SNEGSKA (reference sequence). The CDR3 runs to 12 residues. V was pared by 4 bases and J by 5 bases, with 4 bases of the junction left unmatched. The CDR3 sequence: CSATTSGNEQYF. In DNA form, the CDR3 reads TGCAGTGCTACTACTAGCGGCAACGAGCAGTACTTC.

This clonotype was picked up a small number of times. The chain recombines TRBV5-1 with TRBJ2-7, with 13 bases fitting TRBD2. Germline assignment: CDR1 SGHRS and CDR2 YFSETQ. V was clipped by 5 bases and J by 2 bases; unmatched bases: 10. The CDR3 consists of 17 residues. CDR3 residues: CASRVGLAGVFAYEQYF. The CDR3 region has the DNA TGCGCCAGCAGGGTCGGACTAGCGGGAGTATTTGCCTACGAGCAGTACTTC.

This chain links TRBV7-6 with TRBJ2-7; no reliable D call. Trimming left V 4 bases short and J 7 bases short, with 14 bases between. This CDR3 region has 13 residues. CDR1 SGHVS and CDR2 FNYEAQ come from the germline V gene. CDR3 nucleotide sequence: TGTGCCAGCAGCTACACCCGAGGTTATGAGCAGTACTTC. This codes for CASSYTRGYEQYF.

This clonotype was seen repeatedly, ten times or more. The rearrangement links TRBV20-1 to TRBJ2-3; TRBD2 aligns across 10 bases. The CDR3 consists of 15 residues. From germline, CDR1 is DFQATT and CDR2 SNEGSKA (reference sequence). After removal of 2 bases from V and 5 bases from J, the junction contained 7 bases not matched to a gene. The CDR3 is CSARLAGVFGDTQYF. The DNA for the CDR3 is TGCAGTGCTAGACTAGCGGGAGTATTTGGAGATACGCAGTATTTT.

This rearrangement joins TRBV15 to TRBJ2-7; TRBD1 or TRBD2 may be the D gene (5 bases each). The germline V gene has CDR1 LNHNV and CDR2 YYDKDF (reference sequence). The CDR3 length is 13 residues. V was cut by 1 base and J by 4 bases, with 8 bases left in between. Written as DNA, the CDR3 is TGTGCCACCAGCAGAGGGGGGAGTTACGAGCAGTACTTC. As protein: CATSRGGSYEQYF.

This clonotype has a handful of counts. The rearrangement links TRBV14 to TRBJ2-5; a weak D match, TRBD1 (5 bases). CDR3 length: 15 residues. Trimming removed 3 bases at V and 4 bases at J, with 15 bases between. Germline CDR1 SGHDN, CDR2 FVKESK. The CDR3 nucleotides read TGTGCCAGCAGCCATGGAACAGGCCACGTAGAGACCCAGTACTTC. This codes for CASSHGTGHVETQYF.

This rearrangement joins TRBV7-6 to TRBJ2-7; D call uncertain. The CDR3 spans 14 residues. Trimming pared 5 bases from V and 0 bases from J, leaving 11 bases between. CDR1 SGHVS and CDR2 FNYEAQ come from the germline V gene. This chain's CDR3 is CASSPWVYSYEQYF. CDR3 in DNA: TGTGCCAGCAGCCCGTGGGTGTACTCCTACGAGCAGTACTTC. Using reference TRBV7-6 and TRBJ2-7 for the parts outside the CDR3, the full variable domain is GAGVSQSPRYKVTKRGQDVALRCDPISGHVSLYWYRQALGQGPEFLTYFNYEAQQDKSGLPNDRFSAERPEGSISTLTIQRTEQRDSAMYRCASSPWVYSYEQYFGPGTRLTVT.

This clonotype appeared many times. The DNA of the CDR3 is TGCAGTGCTGACCGGGGGGGGTATACTGAAGCTTTCTTT. Its protein product is CSADRGGYTEAFF. V usage is TRBV20-1 and J usage is TRBJ1-1; possibly TRBD1 for D (5 bases). Germline CDR1 reads DFQATT; CDR2 reads SNEGSKA (reference sequence). V was clipped by 5 bases and J by 5 bases, with 15 bases between them. The CDR3 runs to 13 residues.